This TCR beta chain came from a study of a mutant IDH1 vaccine in newly diagnosed glioma (dated by TCRdb to about 2021). Some background on the complete study: Across visits V03 through V10, patients got a total of eight vaccinations, given in weeks 1, 3, 5, 7, 11, 15, 19 and 23. Vaccination started 4-6 weeks after radiotherapy alone, or was given together with temozolomide cycles in the groups whose treatment included chemotherapy. Of the roughly 30 treated patients, around 62% were male and around 38% were female, and a mean age of roughly 40 years was recorded. Before enrollment, most patients had been given radiochemotherapy with temozolomide as standard therapy, while the rest had received either radiotherapy alone or temozolomide alone. Peripheral blood was drawn at six visits: V03 (baseline), V05, V07, V10, V12 and V13. Longitudinal TCRB deep sequencing was done for 25 to 30 treated patients, wherever samples were available for exploratory analyses. Results and caveats for the whole study, not just this receptor: No apparent relationship was observed between pseudoprogression and alterations in the top peripheral T cell clonotypes detected by TCRB sequencing. The authors noted that analyses of patient blood samples could not be reproduced because of sample limitations. PBMC samples for TCRB deep sequencing were selected based on availability. Immune responses induced by the vaccine were seen in 93.3% of patients across multiple MHC alleles.

This specimen's time point label, per the study, means: week 23, last vaccination. Each vaccine dose was 300 ug of a 20-mer mutant IDH1 peptide in Montanide, given subcutaneously with topical imiquimod. All donors had newly diagnosed IDH1-mutant astrocytomas of WHO grade 3 or 4 that showed loss of nuclear ATRX. The samples were drawn from NOA16, a multicentre, single-arm, open-label phase I trial in Germany that tested a mutant IDH1 peptide vaccine in humans for the first time. The DNeasy Blood and Tissue Kit was used to extract genomic DNA from EDTA blood for TCRB sequencing. Receptor libraries were prepared by the immunoSEQ multiplex PCR assay. The hsTCRB Kit was used according to the manufacturer's protocol to amplify rearranged TCR beta chain sequences. An Illumina MiSeq was used to sequence the TCRB libraries. Under the source paper's analysis protocol: The proprietary platform of the kit vendor was used for demultiplexing, trimming and gene mapping. TCRdb mirrors the immuneACCESS table, restricted to in-frame sequences. Some clones are absent from its copies; in checked studies, under half trace to an unresolved V gene, and the reason for the others is unknown. Clone size and the V and J calls come from that table; the DNA yielded D and trimming. The sample table records 43,000 or so clones; 84% of these occur just once. Of the sample, 2% to 2.5% is held by the ten largest clones.

From the cysteine through the phenylalanine, the CDR3 covers 14 amino acids. Solely the CDR3 DNA is kept, with 42 bases framed from the first base. This clone turned up a few times. No cognate antigen has been identified for it. No base quality information exists; no much larger clone differs at one position. The chain is assembled from TRBV1 and TRBJ1-2. TRBV1 is deemed a pseudogene. The sequenced sample was PBMCs, obtained from a glioma patient whose treatment included an IDH1 peptide vaccine. The origin of this receptor is a woman aged 18-35 years with glioma. Some clones in this sample may be carry-over from other donors' samples. The DNA sequence follows: TGCACCAGCAGCCAAGAAGGCGGGGGCGATGGCTACACCTTC. The encoded protein is CTSSQEGGGDGYTF.